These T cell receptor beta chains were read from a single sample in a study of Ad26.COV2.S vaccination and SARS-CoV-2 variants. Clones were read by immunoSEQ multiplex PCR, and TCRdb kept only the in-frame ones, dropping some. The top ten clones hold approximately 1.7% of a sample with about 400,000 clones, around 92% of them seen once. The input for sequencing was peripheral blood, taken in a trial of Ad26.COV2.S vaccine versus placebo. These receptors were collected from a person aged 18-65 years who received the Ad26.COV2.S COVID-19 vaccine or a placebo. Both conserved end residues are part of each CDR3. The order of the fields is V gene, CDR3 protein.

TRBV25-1,CASSEWGNYEQYF
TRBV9,CASSVRTGGDEKLFF
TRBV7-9,CASSLVESGWISDQPQHF
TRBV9,CASSVGQGYMNTEAFF
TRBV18,CASSPPSGGTNYGYTF
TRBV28,CASSRTSGRTDTQYF
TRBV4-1,CASSHFRGQTGELFF
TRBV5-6,CASSSPRDGLYEQYF
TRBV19,CASSMGTGGAYEQYF
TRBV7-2,CASSLWADTQYF
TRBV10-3,CAISREGTDTQYF
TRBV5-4,CASSLVPNRVGSGNTIYF
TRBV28,CASREQGNEQYF
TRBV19,CASSIEGISYNEQFF
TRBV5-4,CASSLKGGFTNYGYTF
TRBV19,CATRGVQGASSNQPQHF
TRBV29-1,CSAESWGGIGTDTQYF
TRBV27,CASSFETPLAYNEQFF